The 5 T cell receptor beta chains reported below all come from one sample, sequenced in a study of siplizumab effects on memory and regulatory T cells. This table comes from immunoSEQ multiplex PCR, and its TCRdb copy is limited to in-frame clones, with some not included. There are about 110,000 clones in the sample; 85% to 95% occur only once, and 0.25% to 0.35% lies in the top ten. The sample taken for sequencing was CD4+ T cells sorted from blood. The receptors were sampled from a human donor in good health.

The CDR3 sequence is CASTSSGRKGDTQYF. Here the CDR3 DNA reads TGTGCCAGCACGTCTAGCGGGAGAAAGGGAGATACGCAGTATTTT. This sequence joins TRBV11-3 and TRBJ2-3; 10 bases align to TRBD2. V trimming: 7 bases; J trimming: 5 bases; junction bases outside the gene matches: 9. The CDR3 has 15 amino acids. In germline, CDR1 is SGHNT, CDR2 YENEEA. The variable domain in full, completed from reference TRBV11-3 and TRBJ2-3, reads EAGVVQSPRYKIIEKKQPVAFWCNPISGHNTLYWYLQNLGQGPELLIRYENEEAVDDSQLPKDRFSAERLKGVDSTLKIQPAELGDSAVYLCASTSSGRKGDTQYFGPGTRLTVL.

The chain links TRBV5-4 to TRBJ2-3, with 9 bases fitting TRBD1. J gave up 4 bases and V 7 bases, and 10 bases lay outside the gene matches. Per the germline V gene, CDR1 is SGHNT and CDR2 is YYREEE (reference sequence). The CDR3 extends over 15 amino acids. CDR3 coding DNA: TGTGCCAGCCGGGGGGACAGGGCGGCCCCAGATACGCAGTATTTT. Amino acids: CASRGDRAAPDTQYF. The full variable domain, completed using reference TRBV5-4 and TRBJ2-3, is ETGVTQSPTHLIKTRGQQVTLRCSSQSGHNTVSWYQQALGQGPQFIFQYYREEENGRGNFPPRFSGLQFPNYSSELNVNALELDDSALYLCASRGDRAAPDTQYFGPGTRLTVL.

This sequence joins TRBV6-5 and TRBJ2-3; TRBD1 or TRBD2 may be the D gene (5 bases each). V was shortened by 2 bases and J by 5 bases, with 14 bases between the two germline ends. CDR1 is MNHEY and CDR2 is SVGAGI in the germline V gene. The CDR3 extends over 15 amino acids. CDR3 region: CASSYRGTPEDTQYF. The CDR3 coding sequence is TGTGCCAGCAGTTACCGAGGGACCCCGGAAGATACGCAGTATTTT.

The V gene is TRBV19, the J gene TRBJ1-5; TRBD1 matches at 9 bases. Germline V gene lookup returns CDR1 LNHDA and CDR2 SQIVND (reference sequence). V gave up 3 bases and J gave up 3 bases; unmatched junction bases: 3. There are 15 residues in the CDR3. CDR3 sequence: CASSMDRGNNQPQHF. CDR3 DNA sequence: TGTGCCAGTAGTATGGACAGGGGCAACAATCAGCCCCAGCATTTT.

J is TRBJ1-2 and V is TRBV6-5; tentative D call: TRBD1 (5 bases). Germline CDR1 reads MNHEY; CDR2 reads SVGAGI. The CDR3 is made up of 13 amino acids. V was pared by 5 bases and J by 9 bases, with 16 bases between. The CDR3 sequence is CASSPAFRDRYTF. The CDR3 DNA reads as TGTGCCAGCAGTCCGGCATTCAGGGACCGCTACACCTTC.